The rows below give T cell receptor beta chains drawn from one sample of a study of a mutant IDH1 vaccine in newly diagnosed glioma. The repertoire was sequenced with immunoSEQ multiplex PCR; TCRdb's copy has only in-frame clones and lacks some. The data hold roughly 71,000 clones, with 70% to 90% observed a single time. Source: PBMCs, taken from a glioma patient treated with radiotherapy, temozolomide or both. Receptors were obtained from a man aged 25-45 years with glioma. Both conserved end residues are part of each CDR3. Fields, in order: J gene, clone size, V gene, D gene, CDR3 protein, CDR3 DNA. A D gene is named only where the DNA matches it firmly. Rows give clone size only sometimes, using once, few, many, or a class for an expanded clone.

J gene: TRBJ1-1
clone size: NA
V gene: TRBV5-4
D gene: NA
CDR3 protein: CASNPKNVNTEAFF
CDR3 DNA: TGTGCCAGCAATCCCAAGAACGTGAACACTGAAGCTTTCTTT

J gene: TRBJ1-1
clone size: NA
V gene: TRBV5-1
D gene: TRBD1
CDR3 protein: CASSLAQGAEAFF
CDR3 DNA: TGCGCCAGCAGCTTGGCCCAGGGGGCCGAAGCTTTCTTT

J gene: TRBJ2-2
clone size: NA
V gene: TRBV15
D gene: NA
CDR3 protein: CATSRVTGELFF
CDR3 DNA: TGTGCCACCAGCAGAGTTACCGGGGAGCTGTTTTTT

J gene: TRBJ1-1
clone size: NA
V gene: TRBV6-5
D gene: NA
CDR3 protein: CASSYGWGNTEAFF
CDR3 DNA: TGTGCCAGCAGTTACGGATGGGGGAACACTGAAGCTTTCTTT

J gene: TRBJ1-1
clone size: NA
V gene: TRBV6-1
D gene: NA
CDR3 protein: CTVGGWTEAFF
CDR3 DNA: TGTACTGTGGGGGGTTGGACTGAAGCTTTCTTT

J gene: TRBJ2-7
clone size: NA
V gene: TRBV5-1
D gene: NA
CDR3 protein: CASRAGTASYEQYF
CDR3 DNA: TGCGCCAGCAGAGCCGGGACCGCCTCCTACGAGCAGTACTTC

J gene: TRBJ1-1
clone size: NA
V gene: TRBV2
D gene: NA
CDR3 protein: CASSPRLLNTEAFF
CDR3 DNA: TGTGCCAGCAGTCCCCGGCTCCTGAACACTGAAGCTTTCTTT

J gene: TRBJ2-1
clone size: NA
V gene: TRBV6-5
D gene: NA
CDR3 protein: CASSYGAGSSYNEQFF
CDR3 DNA: TGTGCCAGCAGTTACGGGGCGGGGTCCTCCTACAATGAGCAGTTCTTC

J gene: TRBJ1-1
clone size: NA
V gene: TRBV28
D gene: NA
CDR3 protein: CASSLIGDLRTEAFF
CDR3 DNA: TGTGCCAGCAGTTTAATAGGGGACTTAAGAACTGAAGCTTTCTTT

J gene: TRBJ2-5
clone size: NA
V gene: TRBV9
D gene: NA
CDR3 protein: CASSVRAATKETQYF
CDR3 DNA: TGTGCCAGCAGCGTAAGAGCGGCAACGAAAGAGACCCAGTACTTC

J gene: TRBJ2-6
clone size: NA
V gene: TRBV5-1
D gene: NA
CDR3 protein: CASSYTRVVGSGANVLTF
CDR3 DNA: TGCGCCAGCAGTTATACACGGGTAGTCGGCTCTGGGGCCAACGTCCTGACTTTC

J gene: TRBJ2-7
clone size: NA
V gene: TRBV5-1
D gene: NA
CDR3 protein: CASSLGDRRTYEQYF
CDR3 DNA: TGCGCCAGCAGCTTGGGAGACAGGAGGACCTACGAGCAGTACTTC

J gene: TRBJ2-7
clone size: NA
V gene: TRBV19
D gene: TRBD1
CDR3 protein: CASSIRGLKDEQYF
CDR3 DNA: TGTGCCAGTAGTATCAGGGGGCTCAAAGACGAGCAGTACTTC

J gene: TRBJ1-2
clone size: NA
V gene: TRBV19
D gene: TRBD1
CDR3 protein: CASSIGGTAYGYTF
CDR3 DNA: TGTGCCAGTAGTATAGGCGGGACAGCCTATGGCTACACCTTC

J gene: TRBJ1-1
clone size: NA
V gene: TRBV5-6
D gene: NA
CDR3 protein: CASSLTVNTEAFF
CDR3 DNA: TGTGCCAGCAGCTTGACAGTGAACACTGAAGCTTTCTTT

J gene: TRBJ1-3
clone size: NA
V gene: TRBV6-5
D gene: TRBD1
CDR3 protein: CASSKDRGSGNTIYF
CDR3 DNA: TGTGCCAGCAGTAAGGACAGGGGCTCTGGAAACACCATATATTTT

J gene: TRBJ2-5
clone size: NA
V gene: TRBV5-4
D gene: NA
CDR3 protein: CASSSRTAQETQYF
CDR3 DNA: TGTGCCAGCAGCTCCCGGACGGCTCAAGAGACCCAGTACTTC

J gene: TRBJ2-1
clone size: NA
V gene: TRBV6-4
D gene: NA
CDR3 protein: CASSEHYSSYNEQFF
CDR3 DNA: TGTGCCAGCAGTGAACACTACAGCTCCTACAATGAGCAGTTCTTC

J gene: TRBJ1-5
clone size: NA
V gene: TRBV19
D gene: TRBD1
CDR3 protein: CASTDRVNQPQHF
CDR3 DNA: TGTGCCAGTACTGACAGGGTCAATCAGCCCCAGCATTTT

J gene: TRBJ1-5
clone size: NA
V gene: TRBV10-2
D gene: NA
CDR3 protein: CASSEGYSNQPQHF
CDR3 DNA: TGCGCCAGCAGTGAGGGCTATAGCAATCAGCCCCAGCATTTT

J gene: TRBJ2-7
clone size: NA
V gene: TRBV27
D gene: NA
CDR3 protein: CASRGRPRGEQYF
CDR3 DNA: TGTGCCAGCAGGGGTAGGCCACGGGGCGAGCAGTACTTC

J gene: TRBJ2-7
clone size: NA
V gene: TRBV13
D gene: TRBD1
CDR3 protein: CASSPAVDRGQDEQYF
CDR3 DNA: TGTGCCAGCAGCCCGGCAGTCGACAGGGGACAGGACGAGCAGTACTTC

J gene: TRBJ2-5
clone size: few
V gene: TRBV2
D gene: NA
CDR3 protein: CASSENSDETQYF
CDR3 DNA: TGTGCCAGCAGTGAGAACAGCGACGAGACCCAGTACTTC

J gene: TRBJ1-6
clone size: NA
V gene: TRBV5-4
D gene: TRBD1
CDR3 protein: CASSLQGGNNSPLHF
CDR3 DNA: TGTGCCAGCAGCTTACAGGGGGGAAATAATTCACCCCTCCACTTT

J gene: TRBJ2-2
clone size: NA
V gene: TRBV5-1
D gene: NA
CDR3 protein: CASSPYTITGELFF
CDR3 DNA: TGCGCCAGCAGTCCGTACACGATCACCGGGGAGCTGTTTTTT

J gene: TRBJ1-5
clone size: NA
V gene: TRBV7-9
D gene: NA
CDR3 protein: CASSLEGSGGHNQPQHF
CDR3 DNA: TGTGCCAGCAGCTTAGAAGGTTCCGGGGGCCACAATCAGCCCCAGCATTTT

J gene: TRBJ2-3
clone size: NA
V gene: TRBV4-2
D gene: TRBD2
CDR3 protein: CASSQDLGGGRPDTQYF
CDR3 DNA: TGTGCCAGCAGCCAAGATCTGGGCGGGGGGCGACCAGATACGCAGTATTTT

J gene: TRBJ1-1
clone size: NA
V gene: TRBV11-2
D gene: NA
CDR3 protein: CASSSDRFRLNTEAFF
CDR3 DNA: TGTGCCAGCAGCTCAGACCGATTCAGGCTTAACACTGAAGCTTTCTTT

J gene: TRBJ2-1
clone size: NA
V gene: TRBV6-6
D gene: NA
CDR3 protein: CASSYQEGQFF
CDR3 DNA: TGTGCCAGCAGTTATCAAGAGGGGCAGTTCTTC

J gene: TRBJ2-5
clone size: NA
V gene: TRBV5-1
D gene: TRBD1
CDR3 protein: CASSSRTGQETQYF
CDR3 DNA: TGCGCCAGCAGCTCTAGGACAGGTCAAGAGACCCAGTACTTC

J gene: TRBJ2-2
clone size: NA
V gene: TRBV27
D gene: NA
CDR3 protein: CASTKTVAGELFF
CDR3 DNA: TGTGCCAGCACCAAGACCGTTGCCGGGGAGCTGTTTTTT

J gene: TRBJ1-4
clone size: NA
V gene: TRBV5-1
D gene: NA
CDR3 protein: CASSWGIAGALTNEKLFF
CDR3 DNA: TGCGCCAGCAGCTGGGGGATCGCGGGGGCGTTAACTAATGAAAAACTGTTTTTT

J gene: TRBJ1-2
clone size: NA
V gene: TRBV10-3
D gene: TRBD1
CDR3 protein: CAGGQGPNYGYTF
CDR3 DNA: TGTGCCGGGGGACAGGGCCCGAACTATGGCTACACCTTC

J gene: TRBJ2-3
clone size: NA
V gene: TRBV27
D gene: TRBD2
CDR3 protein: CASSLYVAGGITDTQYF
CDR3 DNA: TGTGCCAGCAGTTTATATGTAGCGGGGGGCATCACAGATACGCAGTATTTT

J gene: TRBJ2-3
clone size: NA
V gene: TRBV5-6
D gene: NA
CDR3 protein: CASRRATRQTDTQYF
CDR3 DNA: TGTGCCAGCAGGAGGGCGACACGTCAAACAGATACGCAGTATTTT

J gene: TRBJ1-1
clone size: few
V gene: TRBV5-4
D gene: NA
CDR3 protein: CASSLGGSMNTEAFF
CDR3 DNA: TGTGCCAGCAGCTTGGGTGGCAGCATGAACACTGAAGCTTTCTTT

J gene: TRBJ1-2
clone size: NA
V gene: TRBV7-9
D gene: NA
CDR3 protein: CASSLVVSGVGGGYTF
CDR3 DNA: TGTGCCAGCAGCTTAGTTGTGTCCGGGGTAGGCGGCGGCTACACCTTC

J gene: TRBJ1-1
clone size: few
V gene: TRBV6-5
D gene: NA
CDR3 protein: CASSYRDTEAFF
CDR3 DNA: TGTGCCAGCAGTTACAGGGACACTGAAGCTTTCTTT